The 20 T cell receptor beta chains in this list originate from one sample, sequenced in a study of blood T cell repertoires in COVID-19. This table comes from immunoSEQ multiplex PCR, and its TCRdb copy is limited to in-frame clones, with some not included. The sample records approximately 130,000 clones, around four fifths being singletons. The specimen was peripheral blood. These receptors were collected from an elderly man with active or convalescent COVID-19.

The chain has TRBV7-9 and TRBJ1-1, with D unclear. Deletions cut 4 bases from V and 1 base from J, with 10 bases between. CDR3 length equals 14 residues. Germline V gene data show CDR1 as SEHNR and CDR2 as FQNEAQ (reference sequence). This CDR3 is CASSSQAQNTEAFF. CDR3 DNA sequence: TGTGCCAGCAGCTCCCAGGCACAGAACACTGAAGCTTTCTTT.

V usage is TRBV4-2 and J usage is TRBJ2-5; 11 nucleotides align to TRBD2. The CDR3 spans 16 residues. Germline CDR1 reads LGHNA; CDR2 reads YNFKEQ. Germline trimming cut 0 bases from V and 4 bases from J; bases unmatched to any gene: 4. CDR3 nucleotides: TGTGCCAGCAGCCAAGAGACTAGCGGGGTCTTAGAGACCCAGTACTTC. It encodes CASSQETSGVLETQYF.

This chain joins TRBV7-8 and TRBJ1-1; TRBD1 agrees at 9 bases. The CDR3 sequence is 16 residues long. Looked up from germline, CDR1 is SGHVS and CDR2 is FQNEAQ. Unmatched junction bases numbered 5, after V lost 1 base and J lost 2 bases. CDR3 sequence: CASSLVGQGPNTEAFF. The CDR3 DNA reads TGTGCCAGCAGCTTAGTGGGACAGGGTCCAAACACTGAAGCTTTCTTT. The variable domain in full, with the rest retrieved from reference TRBV7-8 and TRBJ1-1, is GAGVSQSPRYKVAKRGQDVALRCDPISGHVSLFWYQQALGQGPEFLTYFQNEAQLDKSGLPSDRFFAERPEGSVSTLKIQRTQQEDSAVYLCASSLVGQGPNTEAFFGQGTRLTVV.

This clone was recorded a few times. This chain connects TRBV11-3 to TRBJ2-3; D might be TRBD2 (7 bases). Germline V gene data show CDR1 as SGHNT and CDR2 as YENEEA. CDR3 length: 15 residues. V shed 1 base and J shed 4 bases, with 12 bases lying between them. The CDR3 reads CASSLGGGASDTQYF. The CDR3 DNA reads TGTGCCAGCAGCTTAGGTGGGGGGGCTTCAGATACGCAGTATTTT. Based on the CDR3 plus reference TRBV11-3 and TRBJ2-3, the full variable domain is EAGVVQSPRYKIIEKKQPVAFWCNPISGHNTLYWYLQNLGQGPELLIRYENEEAVDDSQLPKDRFSAERLKGVDSTLKIQPAELGDSAVYLCASSLGGGASDTQYFGPGTRLTVL.

This clone was seen a few times. The chain employs TRBV11-1 and TRBJ2-3; D is unresolved. Germline loops: CDR1 SGHAT, CDR2 FQDESV (reference sequence). This CDR3 contains 15 residues. Trimming took off 2 bases at V and 2 bases at J, with 11 bases between the two ends. The CDR3 DNA reads TGTGCCAGCAGCTTACTAGTCGGAGCCACAGATACGCAGTATTTT. Its translation: CASSLLVGATDTQYF.

CDR3 DNA: TGTGCCAGCAGTGACTCAGGAGGGAACTATGGCTACACCTTC. This translates into CASSDSGGNYGYTF. V gene TRBV6-4 combines with J gene TRBJ1-2; D is ambiguous. V lost 0 bases, J lost 2 bases, and 7 bases lay in between. The CDR3 extends over 14 amino acids. CDR1 and CDR2 (germline): MRHNA, SNTAGT.

V is TRBV12-3 or TRBV12-4 and J is TRBJ2-7; 10 bases agree with TRBD2. The ends lost 4 bases at V and 5 bases at J; junction bases unmatched: 2. The length of the CDR3 is 13 residues. CDR3 protein: CASSSGTSDEQYF. The CDR3, as DNA: TGTGCCAGCAGTTCCGGGACTAGCGACGAGCAGTACTTC.

This chain links TRBV18 with TRBJ1-5; TRBD1 agrees at 11 bases. The V gene end was trimmed by 2 bases and the J gene end by 6 bases; junction bases not matched to a gene: 3. In germline, CDR1 is KGHSH, CDR2 LQKENI. The CDR3 is 15 amino acids. The CDR3: CASSPGTGGSQPQHF. In DNA form, the CDR3 reads TGTGCCAGCTCACCAGGGACAGGGGGTAGTCAGCCCCAGCATTTT.

J is TRBJ2-3 and V is TRBV10-3; 12 positions agree with TRBD2. Germline CDR1 reads ENHRY; CDR2 reads SYGVKD. The CDR3 is 16 amino acids. The V gene end was trimmed by 4 bases and the J gene end by 1 base; junction bases not matched to a gene: 3. The CDR3 loop is CAISASGGAGTDTQYF. The CDR3 DNA reads as TGTGCCATCAGTGCTAGCGGGGGGGCTGGCACAGATACGCAGTATTTT.

The J gene is TRBJ2-1, the V gene TRBV24-1; the match to TRBD1 covers 11 bases. CDR1 and CDR2 (germline): KGHDR, SFDVKD. With 7 bases clipped from V and 10 bases from J, the junction kept 5 bases outside the gene matches. The CDR3 consists of 13 residues. CDR3 region: CATRGTGGREQFF. DNA of the CDR3: TGTGCCACCAGGGGGACAGGGGGACGCGAGCAGTTCTTC.

This sequence joins TRBV19 and TRBJ2-1, with a weak D call TRBD1 (5 bases). Germline assignment: CDR1 LNHDA and CDR2 SQIVND (reference sequence). The length of the CDR3 is 12 residues. Trimming removed 6 bases from V and 6 bases from J, with 9 bases in between. This CDR3 reads CASRDRTNEQFF. The CDR3 bases are TGTGCCAGTAGAGACAGAACCAATGAGCAGTTCTTC.

V usage is TRBV13 and J usage is TRBJ2-5; a weak D match, TRBD2 (5 bases). Looked up from germline, CDR1 is PRHDT and CDR2 is FYEKMQ (reference sequence). V gave up 0 bases and J gave up 5 bases, with 16 bases separating them. This CDR3 is 16 amino acids long. This CDR3 reads CASSLGPPTSRETQYF. The CDR3 DNA is TGTGCCAGCAGCTTAGGACCCCCTACTAGTAGGGAGACCCAGTACTTC. Complete variable domain (other parts from reference TRBV13 and TRBJ2-5): AAGVIQSPRHLIKEKRETATLKCYPIPRHDTVYWYQQGPGQDPQFLISFYEKMQSDKGSIPDRFSAQQFSDYHSELNMSSLELGDSALYFCASSLGPPTSRETQYFGPGTRLLVL.

This clone showed up just a few times. The chain has TRBV5-1 and TRBJ2-1, with TRBD2 matching over 13 bases. With V trimmed by 3 bases and J by 4 bases, 7 bases remained unmatched. Germline V lookup: CDR1 SGHRS, CDR2 YFSETQ. The CDR3 is 17 residues long. CDR3 bases: TGCGCCAGCAGCTGGATTGGGACTAGCGGGGTATACAATGAGCAGTTCTTC. This translates into CASSWIGTSGVYNEQFF.

V is TRBV27 and J is TRBJ1-4, with D uncertain. V was shortened by 2 bases and J by 1 base, with 8 bases between the two germline ends. Looked up from germline, CDR1 is MNHEY and CDR2 is SMNVEV (reference sequence). This CDR3 region has 15 residues. CDR3 nucleotide sequence: TGTGCCAGCAGTTTACGGGGATTAACTAATGAAAAACTGTTTTTT. It codes for CASSLRGLTNEKLFF.

V usage is TRBV12-3 or TRBV12-4 and J usage is TRBJ2-3; D uncertain. This CDR3 region has 12 residues. V was cut by 6 bases and J by 4 bases, with 8 bases left in between. The CDR3 region has the DNA TGTGCCAGCAGCCCCTTCCCAGATACGCAGTATTTT. Translated: CASSPFPDTQYF.

V usage is TRBV28 and J usage is TRBJ2-3, with 7 positions matching TRBD1. Germline-derived CDR1 and CDR2 are MDHEN and SYDVKM. The CDR3 consists of 14 residues. V dropped 7 bases and J dropped 6; count of bases not matched to a gene: 10. CDR3 coding DNA: TGTGCCAGCATCCTACAGGGGCGGCAGGATACGCAGTATTTT. Translating gives CASILQGRQDTQYF.

This chain joins TRBV7-3 and TRBJ1-2; 7 nucleotides match TRBD1. The CDR3 length is 14 residues. Germline CDR1 and CDR2: SGHTA and FQGTGA. V lost 5 bases and J lost 7; bases outside the gene matches: 10. This CDR3 is CASSPGDSTSGYTF. Here the CDR3 DNA reads TGTGCCAGCAGCCCTGGGGACAGCACTTCTGGCTACACCTTC. Supplemented by reference TRBV7-3 and TRBJ1-2, the full variable domain reads GAGVSQTPSNKVTEKGKYVELRCDPISGHTALYWYRQSLGQGPEFLIYFQGTGAADDSGLPNDRFFAVRPEGSVSTLKIQRTERGDSAVYLCASSPGDSTSGYTFGSGTRLTVV.

The chain carries TRBV7-2 and TRBJ2-3; D is unresolved. Trimming shortened V by 1 base and J by 5 bases, and 10 bases separated the two germline ends. This CDR3 region has 14 residues. Looked up from germline, CDR1 is SGHTA and CDR2 is FQGNSA. CDR3 in DNA: TGTGCCAGCAGCTTAGAATTGCGGAAAGATACGCAGTATTTT. This translates into CASSLELRKDTQYF.

This chain links TRBV2 with TRBJ2-7, with 7 nucleotides matching TRBD1. Germline loops: CDR1 SNHLY, CDR2 FYNNEI. The CDR3 runs 14 residues. Losses at the gene ends were 5 bases for V and 0 bases for J; bases not matched to a gene: 4. The CDR3: CASSSDRSSYEQYF. The CDR3 bases are TGTGCCAGCAGTTCGGACAGGAGCTCCTACGAGCAGTACTTC.

The chain has TRBV9 and TRBJ1-3, with D hard to call. V gave up 0 bases and J gave up 10 bases, with 8 bases separating them. CDR3 size: 12 residues. Germline CDR1 is SGDLS and CDR2 is YYNGEE. The CDR3 DNA is TGTGCCAGCAGCGTAGATCAGGTGACCATATATTTT. Translating gives CASSVDQVTIYF.